A selection of T cell receptor beta chains follows, all from one sample in a study of metastatic and nonmetastatic thyroid tumors. Via MiXCR, TCRdb re-called the PCR reads. Among 35,000 to 40,000 clones, roughly 17% were seen once, and the ten largest hold 9.9%. The specimen sequenced was tumor tissue. Receptors were obtained from a female donor with papillary thyroid cancer or a benign thyroid nodule (not recorded which). Some clones in this sample may be carry-over from other donors' samples. Each CDR3 is given with its conserved first and last residue. D genes are given only for firm matches.

CDR3	V	J	D
CSASLAEDYGYTF	TRBV20-1	TRBJ1-2	.
CSASSWGLAGGVEQYF	TRBV20-1	TRBJ2-7	TRBD2
CASSSGQGTSGNTIYF	TRBV18	TRBJ1-3	TRBD1
CASSRSGFNHEQYF	TRBV7-2	TRBJ2-7	.
CASSRGALIYEQYF	TRBV18	TRBJ2-7	.
CASSASRFSGNTIYF	TRBV19	TRBJ1-3	.
CASSQGAGEADTQYF	TRBV4-2	TRBJ2-3	TRBD2
CASSWTSGSSRRAADTQYF	TRBV19	TRBJ2-3	TRBD2
CASSSLPTGGPGELFF	TRBV5-4	TRBJ2-2	TRBD1
CASSSTNPSGPRTTDTQYF	TRBV7-1	TRBJ2-3	TRBD2
CASSTTPISYNEQFF	TRBV5-6	TRBJ2-1	.
CASSRGGQGTGELFF	TRBV7-2	TRBJ2-2	.
CSASDSEYGYTF	TRBV20-1	TRBJ1-2	.
CASSLVGTGDTEGFF	TRBV7-2	TRBJ1-1	.
CAMGGAGYNEQFF	TRBV10-3	TRBJ2-1	.
CSVEDPTTGELFF	TRBV29-1	TRBJ2-2	.
CATSTLRGAGELFF	TRBV15	TRBJ2-2	.
CASSYSRGTEAFF	TRBV6-5	TRBJ1-1	.
CASSVGENTEAFF	TRBV9	TRBJ1-1	.
CASSGGQGTEETQYF	TRBV2	TRBJ2-5	TRBD1
CSARGTSRDTDTQYF	TRBV20-1	TRBJ2-3	TRBD2
CATSRGWTESTDTQYF	TRBV15	TRBJ2-3	.
CASSIGRDTEAFF	TRBV19	TRBJ1-1	.
CASSLYYEQYF	TRBV13	TRBJ2-7	.